Listed below are T cell receptor beta chains from one sample, sequenced in a study of T cells after yellow fever vaccination. TCRdb re-derived calls from the 5' RACE reads in MiXCR, one entry per CDR3 protein. The sample yields a few hundred thousand distinct CDR3 sequences, around 6.7% seen once. Specimen: CD4+ T cells sorted from PBMCs, collected on the day of the yellow fever booster vaccination. Source of these receptors: a man aged 25 to 40 who received the YFV17D yellow fever vaccine. CDR3s include the opening cysteine and the closing phenylalanine or tryptophan. D genes are given only for firm matches. Size tells how often a clone was seen (once, few, many) or the class of an expanded clone, and some rows leave it out.

abundance	v_gene	d_gene	j_gene	CDR3nt	CDR3aa
many	TRBV3-1	-	TRBJ1-1	TGTGCCAGCAGGGCGTTAGGGTGGGCTGAAGCTTTCTTT	CASRALGWAEAFF
few	TRBV7-9	-	TRBJ2-5	TGTGCCAGCAGCCGGCTCGGTCTTCAAGAAGAGACCCAGTACTTC	CASSRLGLQEETQYF
-	TRBV11-1	TRBD2	TRBJ2-1	TGTGCCAGCAGCCACCCGGGACTAGCGGGAGCAGTACGCTCCTACAATGAGCAGTTCTTC	CASSHPGLAGAVRSYNEQFF
-	TRBV29-1	-	TRBJ2-2	TGCAGCGGCGGTAGGGGGACCGGGGAGCTGTTTTTT	CSGGRGTGELFF
few	TRBV12-3/TRBV12-4	-	TRBJ2-7	TGTGCCAGCAGTTTAGGGGGACTGATGTCCTACGAGCAGTACTTC	CASSLGGLMSYEQYF
many	TRBV5-1	-	TRBJ1-5	TGCGCCAGCAGCTCGGAAGGACAGAGCAATCAGCCCCAGCATTTT	CASSSEGQSNQPQHF
-	TRBV24-1	-	TRBJ2-3	TGTGCCACCGACGTCTTCGGAGGGGGCACAGATACGCAGTATTTT	CATDVFGGGTDTQYF
many	TRBV25-1	-	TRBJ2-3	TGTGCCAGCAGTGGGACATCAGATACGCAGTATTTT	CASSGTSDTQYF
few	TRBV5-4	-	TRBJ2-1	TGTGCCAGCAGCCCCACTAGCTACAATGAGCAGTTCTTC	CASSPTSYNEQFF
many	TRBV5-1	-	TRBJ2-3	TGCGCCAGCGGGGACGCAAGCACAGATACGCAGTATTTT	CASGDASTDTQYF
few	TRBV3-1	-	TRBJ1-1	TGTGCCAGCAGGCGGGACAACCGTGAAGCTTTCTTT	CASRRDNREAFF
few	TRBV5-4	-	TRBJ2-3	TGTGCCAGCAGCTTGCAGGTTGAGAGTGCGCAGTATTTT	CASSLQVESAQYF
few	TRBV5-4	TRBD1	TRBJ1-6	TGTGCCAGCAGCCCGGGACAGGGGGCGTCAAGTTCACCCCTCCACTTT	CASSPGQGASSSPLHF
few	TRBV18	-	TRBJ2-7	TGTGCCAGCTCACCAGGGGCTAGCCGATACGAGCAGTACTTC	CASSPGASRYEQYF
many	TRBV7-2	-	TRBJ2-3	TGTGCCAGCAGCTCCCGTAGGCCTACACAAGATACGCAGTATTTT	CASSSRRPTQDTQYF
few	TRBV19	TRBD2	TRBJ2-2	TGTGCCAGTAGTATCCTCGGACTAGTCTACCCCAGCGGGGAGCTGTTTTTT	CASSILGLVYPSGELFF
many	TRBV7-9	-	TRBJ2-7	TGTGCCAGCAGCCGCCCCGGGGCAGGGTACCGCTACGAGCAGTACTTC	CASSRPGAGYRYEQYF
many	TRBV6-5	-	TRBJ2-5	TGTGCCAGCAGTTATGAGGCGGGATCCCAAGAGACCCAGTACTTC	CASSYEAGSQETQYF
few	TRBV20-1	TRBD2	TRBJ2-7	TGCAGTGCTAGAGAGCCTAGCGGCTACGAGCAGTACTTC	CSAREPSGYEQYF
few	TRBV7-9	-	TRBJ2-1	TGTGCCGCGGGGAGGGGGGACTACAATGAGCAGTTCTTC	CAAGRGDYNEQFF
-	TRBV5-1	TRBD1	TRBJ1-2	TGCGCCAGCAGCCGGGGGCAGGGGGCATATGGCTACACCTTC	CASSRGQGAYGYTF
many	TRBV5-6	-	TRBJ2-7	TGTGCCAGCAGCCGATTGGACAGAATGGGGGAGCAGTACTTC	CASSRLDRMGEQYF
-	TRBV6-6	TRBD2	TRBJ2-7	TGTGCCAGCAGTGGACTAGACGAGCAGTACTTC	CASSGLDEQYF
many	TRBV6-5	-	TRBJ2-5	TGTGCCAGCAGTCGATACCAGACAGGCCGACAAGAGACCCAGTACTTC	CASSRYQTGRQETQYF
many	TRBV10-3	TRBD1	TRBJ2-1	TGTGCCGTCGGAGGAAGGGACAGGGGTTTCAATGAGCAGTTCTTC	CAVGGRDRGFNEQFF
few	TRBV27	-	TRBJ2-6	TGTGCCAGCAGCAAGGGACTCCTCCCCTCTGGGGCCAACGTCCTGACTTTC	CASSKGLLPSGANVLTF
many	TRBV5-1	TRBD1	TRBJ2-7	TGCGCCAGCAGCGTACGACAGGGGAGGATCTACGAGCAGTACTTC	CASSVRQGRIYEQYF
many	TRBV20-1	TRBD2	TRBJ2-1	TGCAGTGCCGGGGCCTCCAGCGGGAAACATACCTACAATGAGCAGTTCTTC	CSAGASSGKHTYNEQFF
many	TRBV7-9	TRBD2	TRBJ2-5	TGTGCCAGCAGCCTTAGCGGGAGGGCGCAGACCCAGTACTTC	CASSLSGRAQTQYF
few	TRBV6-1	TRBD2	TRBJ2-7	TGTGCCAGCAAGACGGGAGGTACGAATCCCTACGAGCAGTACTTC	CASKTGGTNPYEQYF
many	TRBV5-1	TRBD2	TRBJ2-3	TGCGCCAGCAGCTTGTCACTAGCGGTCACAGATACGCAGTATTTT	CASSLSLAVTDTQYF
many	TRBV29-1	-	TRBJ1-5	TGCAGCGTTGGTTTCCGGGGGAATCAGCCCCAGCATTTT	CSVGFRGNQPQHF
few	TRBV10-2	-	TRBJ2-2	TGCGCCAGCAGTGTTGGGGGCTACGGGGAGCTGTTTTTT	CASSVGGYGELFF
many	TRBV12-3/TRBV12-4	-	TRBJ2-5	TGTGCCAGCAGTCTCGACATGGGAGAGACCCAGTACTTC	CASSLDMGETQYF
few	TRBV25-1	TRBD1	TRBJ1-1	TGTGCCAGCAGTGATCCGGGACAGGGAAATACTGAAGCTTTCTTT	CASSDPGQGNTEAFF
-	TRBV10-3	-	TRBJ2-3	TGTGCCATCAGTGAGCGCGGGGTTTCAGATACGCAGTATTTT	CAISERGVSDTQYF
-	TRBV20-1	TRBD2	TRBJ2-5	TGCGGTGCGAGCCGGACTAGTAACTCGGAGACCCAGTACTTC	CGASRTSNSETQYF
-	TRBV10-2	TRBD1	TRBJ2-2	TGCGCCAGCAGTGAGTGGGACAGGAAATCCGGGGAGCTGTTTTTT	CASSEWDRKSGELFF